Below, 14 T cell receptor beta chains from the same sample are listed, as sequenced in a study of response to subunit inactivated influenza vaccine. Each CDR3 protein gets one entry after TCRdb re-called the RT-PCR reads with MiXCR. The data hold over 800,000 distinct CDR3 sequences, with 21% observed a single time. Source: PBMCs from blood, taken more than 4 days after vaccination. These receptors were collected from a man between 45 and 60 years old who received an inactivated influenza vaccine.

This clonotype was seen at least ten times. The rearrangement links TRBV7-2 to TRBJ2-4, with TRBD2 identical over 8 bases. The V and J ends lost 5 bases and 6 bases, in that order; junction bases with no gene match: 12. The length of the CDR3 is 16 residues. CDR1 and CDR2 from the germline V gene are SGHTA and FQGNSA. CDR3 nucleotides: TGTGCCAGCAGCACCGGTTTGACTAGCGCCGGAAACATTCAGTACTTC. This translates into CASSTGLTSAGNIQYF.

The V call is TRBV20-1, the J call TRBJ2-5, with D unclear. The CDR3 has 15 residues. Trimming stripped 3 bases from V and 5 bases from J, with 19 bases between. Germline V gene lookup returns CDR1 DFQATT and CDR2 SNEGSKA (reference sequence). The CDR3 DNA reads as TGCAGTGCTAGGGCCGGATCATCAGTGGGGGAGACCCAGTACTTC. This translates into CSARAGSSVGETQYF.

In this sample, this clonotype turned up many times. The chain has TRBV7-8 and TRBJ2-1; weak D call: TRBD2 (6 bases). This CDR3 is 16 amino acids long. V lost 2 bases to trimming and J lost 6 bases, with 17 bases between them. CDR1 SGHVS and CDR2 FQNEAQ come from the germline V gene. As DNA, the CDR3 is TGTGCCAGCAGCTTAAGGAGGGGAATATCGGGCAATGAGCAGTTCTTC. This gives the protein CASSLRRGISGNEQFF.

The chain joins TRBV28 to TRBJ2-2, with 9 bases that match TRBD1. After removal of 6 bases from V and 3 bases from J, the junction contained 5 bases not matched to a gene. This CDR3 is built from 15 residues. CDR1 and CDR2 from the germline V gene are MDHEN and SYDVKM. CDR3 loop: CASSSGTGYTGELFF. The CDR3 bases are TGTGCCAGCAGCTCCGGGACAGGGTACACCGGGGAGCTGTTTTTT.

A few counts support this clonotype. The chain combines TRBV6-2 or TRBV6-3 with TRBJ2-2; the match to TRBD2 covers 11 bases. The CDR3 is 15 residues long. V lost 6 bases and J lost 1; bases outside the gene matches: 1. Looked up from germline, CDR1 is MNHEY and CDR2 is SVGEGT. The CDR3 region has the DNA TGTGCCAGCAGAACTAGCGGGAGGAACACCGGGGAGCTGTTTTTT. Its protein product is CASRTSGRNTGELFF.

The chain employs TRBV6-5 and TRBJ1-5, with D perhaps TRBD1 (5 bases). The CDR3 consists of 14 residues. V was trimmed by 2 bases and J by 5 bases, leaving 10 bases between them. Germline V gene sequence: CDR1 MNHEY, CDR2 SVGAGI. The CDR3 spells CASSYRQIDQPQHF. The DNA of the CDR3 is TGTGCCAGCAGTTACCGACAGATCGATCAGCCCCAGCATTTT.

V usage is TRBV18 and J usage is TRBJ2-2, with 7 bases fitting TRBD1. The germline V gene has CDR1 KGHSH and CDR2 LQKENI. The CDR3 totals 16 residues. The trim removed 3 bases at V and 3 bases at J, leaving 7 bases unmatched. CDR3 sequence: CASSPLDRADTGELFF. As DNA, the CDR3 is TGTGCCAGCTCACCCCTCGACAGGGCGGACACCGGGGAGCTGTTTTTT.

With regard to this clonotype: This likely comes from a read error, as the CDR3 has no conserved phenylalanine or tryptophan at its end. The chain recombines TRBV5-1 with TRBJ2-1, with TRBD1 matching 11 bases. CDR1 and CDR2 from the germline V gene are SGHRS and YFSETQ. V trimming: 4 bases; J trimming: 3 bases; junction bases outside the gene matches: 3. The CDR3 is 15 amino acids. CDR3 in amino acids: CASSRGTGGYNEQFL. The DNA for the CDR3 is TGCGCCAGCAGCCGGGGGACAGGGGGCTACAATGAGCAGTTCCTC.

V is TRBV29-1 and J is TRBJ1-4; tentative D call: TRBD1 (6 bases). The germline V gene encodes CDR1 SQVTM and CDR2 ANQGSEA. The V end lost 6 bases, the J end lost 7 bases, and 15 bases lay between the germline ends. The CDR3 runs 13 residues. CDR3 nucleotide sequence: TGCAGCGTGCTCAGGGGAAAAGGTGAAAAACTGTTTTTT. This gives the protein CSVLRGKGEKLFF.

CDR3 in amino acids: CASSEAGLMNTEAFF. DNA of the CDR3: TGTGCCAGCAGTGAAGCAGGGCTAATGAACACTGAAGCTTTCTTT. The chain is built from TRBV2 and TRBJ1-1; D gene uncertain. The ends were cut back, 0 bases at V and 0 bases at J, with 8 bases in the middle. Per the germline V gene, CDR1 is SNHLY and CDR2 is FYNNEI. The CDR3 has 15 amino acids.

The V and J genes are TRBV7-6 and TRBJ2-3; the match to TRBD2 covers 9 bases. The CDR3 spans 17 residues. The germline V gene encodes CDR1 SGHVS and CDR2 FNYEAQ. With V trimmed by 5 bases and J by 5 bases, 14 bases remained unmatched. The CDR3: CASSPLAGESYGDTQYF. The DNA of the CDR3 is TGTGCCAGCAGCCCCTTAGCGGGAGAGTCATATGGAGATACGCAGTATTTT.

This clonotype appeared many times. The gene calls are TRBV9 and TRBJ1-1; no clear D. The germline V gene encodes CDR1 SGDLS and CDR2 YYNGEE. The CDR3 is 14 amino acids. Trimming stripped 0 bases from V and 3 bases from J, with 9 bases between. The CDR3 reads CASSVGTRDTEAFF. As DNA, the CDR3 is TGTGCCAGCAGCGTAGGGACTAGGGACACTGAAGCTTTCTTT. The full variable domain, in which reference TRBV9 and TRBJ1-1 provide the parts outside the CDR3, is DSGVTQTPKHLITATGQRVTLRCSPRSGDLSVYWYQQSLDQGLQFLIQYYNGEERAKGNILERFSAQQFPDLHSELNLSSLELGDSALYFCASSVGTRDTEAFFGQGTRLTVV.

There are a few counts of this clonotype. CDR3 sequence reads: CASSLYGVDNTEAFF. In DNA, the CDR3 is TGTGCCAGCAGTTTATATGGCGTTGATAACACTGAAGCTTTCTTT. J is TRBJ1-1 and V is TRBV28; no reliable D call. The V end lost 1 base, the J end lost 2 bases, and 11 bases lay between the germline ends. Per the germline V gene, CDR1 is MDHEN and CDR2 is SYDVKM. This CDR3 spans 15 amino acids.

This chain joins TRBV5-1 and TRBJ2-5; 9 bases agree with TRBD1. Germline CDR1 SGHRS, CDR2 YFSETQ. The CDR3 runs 15 residues. J lost 5 bases, V lost 0 bases, and 5 bases had no gene match. The CDR3 reads CASSLGTGGTETQYF. The CDR3 DNA reads as TGCGCCAGCAGCTTGGGCACAGGGGGCACGGAGACCCAGTACTTC.